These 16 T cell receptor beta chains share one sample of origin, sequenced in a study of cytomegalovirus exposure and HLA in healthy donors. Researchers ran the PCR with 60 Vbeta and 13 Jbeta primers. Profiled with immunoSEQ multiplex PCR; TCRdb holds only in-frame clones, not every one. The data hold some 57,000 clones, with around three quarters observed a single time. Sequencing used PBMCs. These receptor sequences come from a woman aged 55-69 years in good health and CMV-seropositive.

The CDR3: CASSLDWGTGRVNYGYTF. The CDR3 nucleotides read TGTGCCAGCAGCTTAGATTGGGGGACAGGGAGAGTCAACTATGGCTACACCTTC. The chain is built from TRBV11-2 and TRBJ1-2, with 9 bases aligning to TRBD1. CDR3 length equals 18 residues. V was pared by 0 bases and J by 2 bases, with 10 bases of the junction left unmatched. Germline V gives CDR1 SGHAT, CDR2 FQNNGV. The full variable domain, rest sourced from reference TRBV11-2 and TRBJ1-2, is EAGVAQSPRYKIIEKRQSVAFWCNPISGHATLYWYQQILGQGPKLLIQFQNNGVVDDSQLPKDRFSAERLKGVDSTLKIQPAKLEDSAVYLCASSLDWGTGRVNYGYTFGSGTRLTVV.

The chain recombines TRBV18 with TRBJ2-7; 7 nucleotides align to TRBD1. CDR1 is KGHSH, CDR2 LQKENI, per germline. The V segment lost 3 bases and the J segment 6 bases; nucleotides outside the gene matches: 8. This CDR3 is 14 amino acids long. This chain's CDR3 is CASSPPTGDREQYF. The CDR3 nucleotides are TGTGCCAGCTCACCCCCCACAGGGGACCGCGAGCAGTACTTC.

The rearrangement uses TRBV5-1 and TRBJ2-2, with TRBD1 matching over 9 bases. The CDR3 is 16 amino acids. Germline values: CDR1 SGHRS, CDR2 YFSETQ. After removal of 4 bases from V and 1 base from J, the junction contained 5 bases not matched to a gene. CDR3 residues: CASSGGQGRNTGELFF. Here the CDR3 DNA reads TGCGCCAGCAGCGGAGGACAGGGGCGGAACACCGGGGAGCTGTTTTTT.

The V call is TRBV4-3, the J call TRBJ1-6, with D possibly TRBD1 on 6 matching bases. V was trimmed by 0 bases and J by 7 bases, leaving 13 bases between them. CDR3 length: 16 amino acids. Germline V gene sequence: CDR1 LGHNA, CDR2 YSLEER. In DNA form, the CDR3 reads TGCGCCAGCAGCCAAGATCACCAGGGGCGCAATTCACCCCTCCACTTT. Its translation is CASSQDHQGRNSPLHF.

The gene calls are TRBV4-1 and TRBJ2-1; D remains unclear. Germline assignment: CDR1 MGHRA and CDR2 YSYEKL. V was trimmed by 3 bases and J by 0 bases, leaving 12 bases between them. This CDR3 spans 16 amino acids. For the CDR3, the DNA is TGCGCCAGCAGCCAGTCGGTAGAGAGCTCCTACAATGAGCAGTTCTTC. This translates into CASSQSVESSYNEQFF.

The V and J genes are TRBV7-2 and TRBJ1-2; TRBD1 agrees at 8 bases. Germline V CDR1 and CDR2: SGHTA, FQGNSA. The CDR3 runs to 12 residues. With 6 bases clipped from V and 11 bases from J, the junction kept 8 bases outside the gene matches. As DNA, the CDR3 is TGTGCCAGCAGTTATATCGGACAGGGATACACCTTC. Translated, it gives CASSYIGQGYTF.

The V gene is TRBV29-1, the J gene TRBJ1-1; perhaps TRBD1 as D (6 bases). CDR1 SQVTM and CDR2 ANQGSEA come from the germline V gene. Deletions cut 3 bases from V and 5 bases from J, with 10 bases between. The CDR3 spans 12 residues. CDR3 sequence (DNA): TGCAGCGTTGATACAGGGAGAACTGAAGCTTTCTTT. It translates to CSVDTGRTEAFF.

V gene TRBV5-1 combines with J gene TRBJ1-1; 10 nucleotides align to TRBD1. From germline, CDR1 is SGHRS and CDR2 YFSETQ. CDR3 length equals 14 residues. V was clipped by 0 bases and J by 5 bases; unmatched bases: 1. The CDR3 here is CASSLADRGTEAFF. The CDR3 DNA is TGCGCCAGCAGCTTGGCGGACAGGGGGACTGAAGCTTTCTTT.

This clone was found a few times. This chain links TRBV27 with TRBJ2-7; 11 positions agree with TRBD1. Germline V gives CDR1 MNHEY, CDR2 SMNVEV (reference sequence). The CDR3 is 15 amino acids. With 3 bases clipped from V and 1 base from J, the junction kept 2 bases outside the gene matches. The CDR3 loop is CASSFGTGGSYEQYF. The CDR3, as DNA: TGTGCCAGCAGTTTTGGGACAGGGGGTTCCTACGAGCAGTACTTC.

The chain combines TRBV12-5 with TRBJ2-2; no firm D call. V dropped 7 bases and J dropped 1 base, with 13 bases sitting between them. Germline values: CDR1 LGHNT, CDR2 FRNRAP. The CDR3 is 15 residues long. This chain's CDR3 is CASDSVAWNTGELFF. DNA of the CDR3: TGTGCTAGTGATTCCGTAGCTTGGAACACCGGGGAGCTGTTTTTT.

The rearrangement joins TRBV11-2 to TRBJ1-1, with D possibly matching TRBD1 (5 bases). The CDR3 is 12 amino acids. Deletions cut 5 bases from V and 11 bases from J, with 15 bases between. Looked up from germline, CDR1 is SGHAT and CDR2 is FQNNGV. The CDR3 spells CASSPAREGAFF. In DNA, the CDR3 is TGTGCCAGCAGCCCGGCCAGGGAGGGGGCTTTCTTT.

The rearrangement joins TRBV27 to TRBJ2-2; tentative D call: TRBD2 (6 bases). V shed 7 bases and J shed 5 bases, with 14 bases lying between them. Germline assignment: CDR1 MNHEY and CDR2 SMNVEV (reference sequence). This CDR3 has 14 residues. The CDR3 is CASTVAGRTGELFF. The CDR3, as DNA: TGTGCCAGCACTGTGGCGGGGCGAACCGGGGAGCTGTTTTTT.

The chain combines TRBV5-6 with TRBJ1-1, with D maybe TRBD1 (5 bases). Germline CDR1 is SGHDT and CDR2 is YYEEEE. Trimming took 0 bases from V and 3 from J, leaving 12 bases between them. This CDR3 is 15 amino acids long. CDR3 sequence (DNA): TGTGCCAGCAGCTTGGGTCAGGGCCGGGACACTGAAGCTTTCTTT. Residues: CASSLGQGRDTEAFF.

For the CDR3, the DNA is TGTGCCAGCAGCCCTTGGACAGGGGGATATGGCTACACCTTC. Amino acid sequence: CASSPWTGGYGYTF. The chain joins TRBV5-6 to TRBJ1-2; 10 bases line up with TRBD1. Germline loops: CDR1 SGHDT, CDR2 YYEEEE. V was clipped by 4 bases and J by 5 bases; unmatched bases: 5. This CDR3 has 14 amino acids.

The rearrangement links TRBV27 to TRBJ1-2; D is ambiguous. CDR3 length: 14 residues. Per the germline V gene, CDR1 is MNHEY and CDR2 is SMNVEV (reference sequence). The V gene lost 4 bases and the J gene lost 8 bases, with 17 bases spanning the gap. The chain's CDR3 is CASSSLTREGGYTF. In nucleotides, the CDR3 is TGTGCCAGCAGTTCCTTGACTAGGGAGGGCGGCTACACCTTC.

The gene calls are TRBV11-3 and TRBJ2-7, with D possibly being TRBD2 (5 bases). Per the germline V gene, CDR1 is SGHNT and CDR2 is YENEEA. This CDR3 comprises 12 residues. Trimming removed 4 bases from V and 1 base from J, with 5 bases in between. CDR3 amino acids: CASSSGSYEQYF. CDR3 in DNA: TGTGCCAGCAGCTCGGGATCCTACGAGCAGTACTTC.